This TCR beta chain was captured in a study of blood T cell repertoires in COVID-19. Repertoires were generated with immunoSEQ multiplex PCR, while TCRdb's copy carries only in-frame clones and drops some. The sample carries about 440,000 clones, 90% recorded once. Unmatched junction bases numbered 0, after V lost 8 bases and J lost 0 bases. Germline CDR1 MNHEY, CDR2 SVGAGI. The CDR3 loop spans 13 amino acids. The rearrangement joins TRBV6-5 to TRBJ1-5; TRBD1 matches 8 bases. The specimen was PBMCs or T cells enriched from blood (not recorded which). The sequence was obtained from a man aged 18 to 30 who had recovered from COVID-19. The CDR3 DNA reads TGTGCCAGCGGACAGGGTAGCAATCAGCCCCAGCATTTT. This codes for CASGQGSNQPQHF.